This T cell receptor beta chain derives from a study of high-grade serous ovarian cancer treatment subgroups. Germline V lookup: CDR1 MNHNY, CDR2 SVGAGI (reference sequence). The CDR3 is 14 amino acids. V shed 2 bases and J shed 0 bases, with 5 bases lying between them. Clones were sequenced by immunoSEQ multiplex PCR, and TCRdb holds only the in-frame ones, with some missing. The sample records some 5,100 clones, 65% to 70% being singletons. The tumor samples were collected prior to definitive surgery or chemotherapy. The sequence came from a human donor with high-grade serous ovarian cancer. Specimen: tumor tissue. The chain links TRBV6-6 to TRBJ1-3, with D unclear. CDR3 sequence (DNA): TGTGCCAGCAGTTACACCAGCTCTGGAAACACCATATATTTT. Translating gives CASSYTSSGNTIYF.